The entry below describes one T cell receptor (beta chain). The data stem from a study of blood T cell repertoires in COVID-19. Data came from immunoSEQ multiplex PCR; TCRdb stores just in-frame clones and leaves some out. The data contain 60,000 or so clones, around 87% of them seen just once; the ten biggest clones take up roughly 6.6%. CDR3 length equals 13 residues. CDR1 is MNHNY and CDR2 is SVGAGI in the germline V gene (reference sequence). V gave up 2 bases and J gave up 6 bases, with 7 bases separating them. The TCR comes from a man between 60 and 70 years old with acute or convalescent COVID-19. The source material was peripheral blood. The rearrangement joins TRBV6-6 to TRBJ2-2; weak D call: TRBD2 (6 bases). DNA for the CDR3: TGTGCCAGCAGTTACGGGACTCCCGGGGAGCTGTTTTTT. Encoded protein: CASSYGTPGELFF.